The 9 T cell receptor beta chains given below trace back to one sample, sequenced in a study of identical twins. TCRdb reprocessed the 5' RACE reads via MiXCR and lists one record per CDR3 protein. The data contain 690,000 or so distinct CDR3 sequences, under 9% of them singletons. This same sample was also part of a study on yellow fever vaccine responses in identical twins.

The sample comprised PBMCs. The receptors were gathered from a woman between 18 and 30 years old in good health.

This clonotype came up a few times. The chain combines TRBV28 with TRBJ2-7, with 7 bases matching TRBD2. The V gene end was trimmed by 5 bases and the J gene end by 0 bases; junction bases not matched to a gene: 7. The CDR3 consists of 15 residues. The germline V gene has CDR1 MDHEN and CDR2 SYDVKM. In DNA, the CDR3 is TGTGCCAGCAGTCCTGGGGGGAGGGGCTCCTACGAGCAGTACTTC. It translates to CASSPGGRGSYEQYF.

The rearrangement joins TRBV30 to TRBJ2-7; no clear D gene. CDR1 GTSNPN and CDR2 SVGIG come from the germline V gene (reference sequence). The V end lost 6 bases, the J end lost 5 bases, and 14 bases lay between the germline ends. The CDR3 has 12 residues. CDR3 residues: CACGSTSDEQYF. The CDR3 nucleotides read TGTGCCTGCGGGTCGACGTCGGACGAGCAGTACTTC. Combining the CDR3 with reference TRBV30 and TRBJ2-7 gives the whole variable domain SQTIHQWPATLVQPVGSPLSLECTVEGTSNPNLYWYRQAAGRGLQLLFYSVGIGQISSEVPQNLSASRPQDRQFILSSKKLLLSDSGFYLCACGSTSDEQYFGPGTRLTVT.

A single count supports this clonotype. The chain recombines TRBV7-3 with TRBJ2-7; D is ambiguous. V was shortened by 0 bases and J by 6 bases, with 12 bases between the two germline ends. The CDR3 sequence is 14 residues long. CDR1 and CDR2 from the germline V gene are SGHTA and FQGTGA. CDR3 sequence: CASSLTGRAGEQYF. Here the CDR3 DNA reads TGTGCCAGCAGCTTAACGGGTCGGGCAGGCGAGCAGTACTTC.

This clonotype was seen a few times. The gene calls are TRBV3-1 and TRBJ1-2; possible D gene TRBD1, 5 bases. The CDR3 loop spans 15 amino acids. Trimming took off 0 bases at V and 7 bases at J, with 15 bases between the two ends. Germline CDR1 LGHDT, CDR2 YNNKEL (reference sequence). The chain's CDR3 is CASSQDEAGRVGYTF. For the CDR3, the DNA is TGTGCCAGCAGCCAAGATGAGGCAGGGAGAGTTGGCTACACCTTC.

The genes are TRBV7-9 and TRBJ2-6; no clear D gene. The CDR3 has 15 residues. The germline V and J ends were trimmed by 5 bases and 1 base, with 9 bases remaining between them. The germline CDR1 and CDR2 sequences are SEHNR and FQNEAQ (reference sequence). The CDR3 nucleotides are TGTGCCAGCAGCCCACTTCTGTCTGGGGCCAACGTCCTGACTTTC. As protein: CASSPLLSGANVLTF. Drawing the rest from reference TRBV7-9 and TRBJ2-6, the complete variable domain is DTGVSQNPRHKITKRGQNVTFRCDPISEHNRLYWYRQTLGQGPEFLTYFQNEAQLEKSRLLSDRFSAERPKGSFSTLEIQRTEQGDSAMYLCASSPLLSGANVLTFGAGSRLTVL.

The rearrangement joins TRBV12-3 or TRBV12-4 to TRBJ1-2, with 9 positions matching TRBD1. CDR3 length: 12 amino acids. The V gene end was trimmed by 7 bases and the J gene end by 8 bases; junction bases not matched to a gene: 5. CDR3 in DNA: TGTGCCAGCACCGGGACAGGGAAAGGCTACACCTTC. Protein sequence: CASTGTGKGYTF.

This clonotype was detected a few times. The chain carries TRBV4-2 and TRBJ1-2; 7 nucleotides agree with TRBD1. The V gene end was trimmed by 2 bases and the J gene end by 4 bases; junction bases not matched to a gene: 13. From germline, CDR1 is LGHNA and CDR2 YNFKEQ. The length of the CDR3 is 17 residues. The CDR3, as DNA: TGTGCCAGCAGCCAACCCCTCCCCGACAGGGCAAGCTATGGCTACACCTTC. Its protein product is CASSQPLPDRASYGYTF.

In its sample, this clonotype was seen many times. The chain joins TRBV20-1 to TRBJ2-7, with D maybe TRBD1 (6 bases). The germline V and J ends were trimmed by 5 bases and 0 bases, with 14 bases remaining between them. The CDR3 spans 14 residues. Germline CDR1 is DFQATT and CDR2 is SNEGSKA (reference sequence). CDR3 protein: CSAEYRDISYEQYF. CDR3 nucleotides: TGCAGTGCTGAATACCGGGACATCTCCTACGAGCAGTACTTC.

In its sample, this clonotype was seen a few times. This chain joins TRBV5-1 and TRBJ2-1, with TRBD2 as a possible D gene (5 bases). This CDR3 is built from 13 residues. Trimming left V 2 bases short and J 5 bases short, with 8 bases between. CDR1 SGHRS and CDR2 YFSETQ come from the germline V gene. The CDR3 nucleotides are TGCGCCAGCAGCTTAAACGGGAACAATGAGCAGTTCTTC. This translates into CASSLNGNNEQFF.